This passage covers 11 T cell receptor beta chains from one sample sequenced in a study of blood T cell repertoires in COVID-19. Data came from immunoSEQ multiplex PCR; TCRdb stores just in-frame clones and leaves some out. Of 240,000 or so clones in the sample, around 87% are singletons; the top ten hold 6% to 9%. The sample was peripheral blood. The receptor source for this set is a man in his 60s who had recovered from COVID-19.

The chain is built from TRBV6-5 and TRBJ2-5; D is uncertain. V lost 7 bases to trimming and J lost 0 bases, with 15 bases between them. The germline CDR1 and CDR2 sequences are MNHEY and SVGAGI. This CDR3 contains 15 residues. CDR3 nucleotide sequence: TGTGCCAGCACCCCCGTTCCCTCGTACCAAGAGACCCAGTACTTC. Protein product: CASTPVPSYQETQYF.

The CDR3 nucleotides read TGTGCCAGTACCAACACTATGACAGCACTCTATGGCTACACCTTC. Its translation: CASTNTMTALYGYTF. V is TRBV19 and J is TRBJ1-2; the D gene is possibly TRBD1 (5 bases). V was trimmed by 7 bases and J by 4 bases, leaving 19 bases between them. Germline V CDR1 and CDR2: LNHDA, SQIVND (reference sequence). The CDR3 consists of 15 residues. Full variable domain (rest looked up from reference TRBV19 and TRBJ1-2): DGGITQSPKYLFRKEGQNVTLSCEQNLNHDAMYWYRQDPGQGLRLIYYSQIVNDFQKGDIAEGYSVSREKKESFPLTVTSAQKNPTAFYLCASTNTMTALYGYTFGSGTRLTVV.

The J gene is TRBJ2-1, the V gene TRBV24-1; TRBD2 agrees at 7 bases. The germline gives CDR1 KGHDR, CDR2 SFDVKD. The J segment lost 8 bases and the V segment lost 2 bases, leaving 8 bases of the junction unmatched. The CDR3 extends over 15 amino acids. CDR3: CATSDYRTRIHEQFF. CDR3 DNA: TGTGCCACCAGTGATTACAGGACTAGGATCCATGAGCAGTTCTTC.

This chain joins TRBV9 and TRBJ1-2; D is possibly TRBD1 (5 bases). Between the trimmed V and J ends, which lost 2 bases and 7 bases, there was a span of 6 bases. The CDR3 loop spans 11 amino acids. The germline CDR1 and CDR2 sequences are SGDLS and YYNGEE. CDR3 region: CASSVRGGYTF. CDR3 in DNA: TGTGCCAGCAGCGTTAGGGGTGGCTACACCTTC.

The CDR3 region is CASSVRQGAGTEAFF. The CDR3 region has the DNA TGTGCCAGCAGTGTGAGACAGGGGGCGGGTACTGAAGCTTTCTTT. The genes are TRBV2 and TRBJ1-1, with TRBD1 identical over 10 bases. Germline trimming cut 4 bases from V and 5 bases from J; bases unmatched to any gene: 7. The germline gives CDR1 SNHLY, CDR2 FYNNEI. The CDR3 is 15 amino acids.

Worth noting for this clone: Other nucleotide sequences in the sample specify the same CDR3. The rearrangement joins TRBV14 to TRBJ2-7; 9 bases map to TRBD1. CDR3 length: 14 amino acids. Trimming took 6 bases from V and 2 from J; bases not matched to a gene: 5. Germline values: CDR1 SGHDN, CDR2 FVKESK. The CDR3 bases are TGTGCCAGCAGTCCTCGACAGGGGGCCTACGAGCAGTACTTC. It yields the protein CASSPRQGAYEQYF.

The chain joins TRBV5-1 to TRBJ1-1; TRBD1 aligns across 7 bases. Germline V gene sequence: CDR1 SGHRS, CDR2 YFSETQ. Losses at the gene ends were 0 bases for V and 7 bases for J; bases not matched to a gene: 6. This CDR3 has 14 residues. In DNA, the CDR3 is TGCGCCAGCAGCTTGGAGACAGGGTATGGTGAAGCTTTCTTT. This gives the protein CASSLETGYGEAFF.

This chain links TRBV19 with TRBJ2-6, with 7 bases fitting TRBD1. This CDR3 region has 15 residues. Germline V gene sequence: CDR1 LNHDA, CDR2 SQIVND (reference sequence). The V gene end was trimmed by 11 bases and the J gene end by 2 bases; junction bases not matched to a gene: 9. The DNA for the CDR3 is TGTGCCGACAGGGAAGTAAGGACTGGGGCCAACGTCCTGACTTTC. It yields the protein CADREVRTGANVLTF.

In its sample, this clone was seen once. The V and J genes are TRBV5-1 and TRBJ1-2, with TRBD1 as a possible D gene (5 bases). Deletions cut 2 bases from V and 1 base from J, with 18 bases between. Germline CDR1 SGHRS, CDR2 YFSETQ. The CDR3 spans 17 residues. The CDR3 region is CASSFRRAGTYNYGYTF. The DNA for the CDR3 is TGCGCCAGCAGCTTCAGAAGGGCCGGGACTTATAACTATGGCTACACCTTC. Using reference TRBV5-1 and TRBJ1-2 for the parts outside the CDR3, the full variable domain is KAGVTQTPRYLIKTRGQQVTLSCSPISGHRSVSWYQQTPGQGLQFLFEYFSETQRNKGNFPGRFSGRQFSNSRSEMNVSTLELGDSALYLCASSFRRAGTYNYGYTFGSGTRLTVV.

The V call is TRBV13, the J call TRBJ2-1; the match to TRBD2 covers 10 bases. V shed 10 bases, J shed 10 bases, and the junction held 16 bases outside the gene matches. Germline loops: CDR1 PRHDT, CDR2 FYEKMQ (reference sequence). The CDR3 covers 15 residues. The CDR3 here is CATGKERGGTGEQFF. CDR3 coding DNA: TGTGCCACGGGAAAAGAGCGGGGGGGGACCGGAGAGCAGTTCTTC.

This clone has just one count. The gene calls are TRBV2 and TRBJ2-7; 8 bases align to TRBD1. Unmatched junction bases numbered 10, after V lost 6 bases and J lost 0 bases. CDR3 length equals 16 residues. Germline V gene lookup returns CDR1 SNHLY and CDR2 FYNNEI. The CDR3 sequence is CASRGDRGPSSYEQYV. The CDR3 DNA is TGTGCCAGCAGGGGTGACAGGGGCCCCAGCTCCTACGAGCAGTACGTC.